The clone carrying this TCR beta chain was found once. As yet, its antigen is unknown. This sample is part of a study of PD-1 blockade in classical Hodgkin lymphoma. General observations from the study: Relapsed/refractory patients reportedly had lower baseline diversity than newly diagnosed patients. CD4+ TCR diversity rose significantly by C4D1, and CD8+ TCR diversity did not. The authors have not defined what causes the repertoire differences, possibly disease activity or prior therapy.

Assay: immunoSEQ multiplex PCR; the TCRdb copy retains only in-frame clones and omits some. The sample consists of 20,000 to 25,000 clones, 70% to 80% of them appearing once. Relapse after autologous stem cell transplantation occurred in every patient, and brentuximab vedotin exposure varied. The CDR3 is 12 residues long. V lost 0 bases and J 8 bases, leaving 8 bases between the germline ends. Germline CDR1 GTSNPN, CDR2 SVGIG (reference sequence). The sequenced sample was peripheral blood mononuclear cells (PBMCs), obtained before the second cycle of nivolumab. V is TRBV30 and J is TRBJ1-5; D is uncertain. The sequence came from a human donor with classical Hodgkin lymphoma. Here the CDR3 DNA reads TGTGCCTGGAGTGTATCGAGAAAGCCCCAGCATTTT. Translation gives CAWSVSRKPQHF. Together with reference TRBV30 and TRBJ1-5, the CDR3 gives the full variable domain: SQTIHQWPATLVQPVGSPLSLECTVEGTSNPNLYWYRQAAGRGLQLLFYSVGIGQISSEVPQNLSASRPQDRQFILSSKKLLLSDSGFYLCAWSVSRKPQHFGDGTRLSIL.